The 21 T cell receptor beta chains listed next were all sequenced from one sample in a study of T cell repertoires in cytomegalovirus infection. TCRdb re-called the reads with MiXCR, one entry per CDR3 protein. The sample lists 350,000 to 400,000 distinct CDR3 sequences; approximately 30% were seen once. Their specific antigens are unknown. Sample: cultured PBMCs, taken from culture after CMV antigen stimulation. Every receptor here comes from a human donor in good health (CMV status not recorded). Some clones in this sample may be carry-over from other donors' samples.

This clonotype was seen many times. This chain connects TRBV25-1 to TRBJ2-7; the D is unclear. The germline CDR1 and CDR2 sequences are MGHDK and SYGVNS. Trimming took 5 bases from V and 2 from J, leaving 4 bases between them. The CDR3 contains 11 residues. The CDR3 is CASSTAYEQYF. In DNA, the CDR3 is TGTGCCAGCAGTACAGCCTACGAGCAGTACTTC.

This clonotype was seen repeatedly, ten times or more. The chain recombines TRBV11-2 with TRBJ1-1; possibly TRBD1 for D (5 bases). CDR1 is SGHAT, CDR2 FQNNGV, per germline. This CDR3 is 16 amino acids long. Trimming stripped 2 bases from V and 8 bases from J, with 21 bases between. For the CDR3, the DNA is TGTGCCAGCAGCTTAATCGGGCCGAACAGGCGCGGCGAAGCTTTCTTT. Translation gives CASSLIGPNRRGEAFF.

This clonotype was observed a few times. The V and J genes are TRBV19 and TRBJ1-1, with 7 bases fitting TRBD1. The V gene end was trimmed by 5 bases and the J gene end by 8 bases; junction bases not matched to a gene: 11. The CDR3 runs 14 residues. Germline CDR1 is LNHDA and CDR2 is SQIVND (reference sequence). The CDR3 spells CASSAFTGAGEAFF. For the CDR3, the DNA is TGTGCCAGTAGTGCATTTACAGGGGCCGGGGAAGCTTTCTTT.

The chain recombines TRBV2 with TRBJ1-3; no firm D call. V shed 9 bases and J shed 0 bases, with 9 bases lying between them. The CDR3 is 13 residues long. Per germline, CDR1 SNHLY and CDR2 FYNNEI. The CDR3 here is CASTGSSGNTIYF. The CDR3 DNA is TGTGCCAGTACGGGATCCTCTGGAAACACCATATATTTT.

The chain carries TRBV7-2 and TRBJ2-3, with D uncertain. Germline values: CDR1 SGHTA, CDR2 FQGNSA. The CDR3 consists of 15 residues. Trimming stripped 5 bases from V and 6 bases from J, with 18 bases between. The CDR3 DNA reads as TGTGCCAGCAGCCCCCCCAGGACGGAATACGATACGCAGTATTTT. The encoded protein is CASSPPRTEYDTQYF.

This clonotype was seen a handful of times. The chain joins TRBV19 to TRBJ1-1; D gene ambiguous. The CDR3 length is 13 residues. The germline V gene has CDR1 LNHDA and CDR2 SQIVND (reference sequence). Trimming shortened V by 8 bases and J by 5 bases, and 15 bases separated the two germline ends. The CDR3 coding sequence is TGTGCCAGTGGCTCCACTGCCCTAACTGAAGCTTTCTTT. Residues: CASGSTALTEAFF.

This clonotype has only a few counts. This sequence joins TRBV7-2 and TRBJ2-3, with a possible D match to TRBD1 (5 bases). CDR1 and CDR2 (germline): SGHTA, FQGNSA. CDR3 length: 16 amino acids. Trimming shortened V by 1 base and J by 0 bases, and 11 bases separated the two germline ends. The CDR3: CASSLEGLPSTDTQYF. As DNA, the CDR3 is TGTGCCAGCAGCTTAGAGGGGTTGCCTAGCACAGATACGCAGTATTTT.

As DNA, the CDR3 is TGTGCCAGCAGCTTAGGGACAGGGGGCCCGGGGGAGACCCAGTACTTC. Amino acids: CASSLGTGGPGETQYF. The chain combines TRBV7-2 with TRBJ2-5, with 11 nucleotides matching TRBD1. The V gene's germline CDR1 is SGHTA and CDR2 FQGNSA. The CDR3 totals 16 residues. Trimming cost V 1 base and J 5 bases; bases outside gene matches: 6.

The chain carries TRBV14 and TRBJ2-1; 7 nucleotides line up with TRBD2. There are 15 residues in the CDR3. Germline values: CDR1 SGHDN, CDR2 FVKESK. The J segment lost 6 bases and the V segment lost 6 bases, leaving 11 bases of the junction unmatched. The CDR3 sequence is CASRADSGTINEQFF. In DNA form, the CDR3 reads TGTGCCAGCAGGGCGGACTCCGGGACTATCAATGAGCAGTTCTTC.

The chain employs TRBV11-3 and TRBJ2-5, with 7 bases fitting TRBD2. CDR1 SGHNT and CDR2 YENEEA come from the germline V gene. The CDR3 extends over 15 amino acids. V lost 5 bases and J lost 5; bases outside the gene matches: 11. The CDR3 DNA follows: TGTGCCAGCAGCCCCTCTAGCGGCCCCGGGGAGACCCAGTACTTC. Its protein product is CASSPSSGPGETQYF.

This chain links TRBV3-1 with TRBJ1-5; 7 bases map to TRBD1. The CDR3 is 16 amino acids. From germline, CDR1 is LGHDT and CDR2 YNNKEL (reference sequence). V lost 5 bases to trimming and J lost 6 bases; unmatched junction nucleotides: 13. CDR3 loop: CASSKGQALRGQPQHF. The CDR3 DNA follows: TGTGCCAGCAGCAAAGGACAGGCCCTCCGGGGTCAGCCCCAGCATTTT. Filled out from reference TRBV3-1 and TRBJ1-5, the complete variable domain reads DTAVSQTPKYLVTQMGNDKSIKCEQNLGHDTMYWYKQDSKKFLKIMFSYNNKELIINETVPNRFSPKSPDKAHLNLHINSLELGDSAVYFCASSKGQALRGQPQHFGDGTRLSIL.

This clonotype has just a few counts. The chain employs TRBV28 and TRBJ2-7; D ambiguous. V dropped 3 bases and J dropped 7 bases, with 10 bases sitting between them. This CDR3 is 12 amino acids long. Germline values: CDR1 MDHEN, CDR2 SYDVKM. CDR3 sequence reads: CASSFRQNEQYF. For the CDR3, the DNA is TGTGCCAGCAGTTTTAGGCAGAATGAGCAGTACTTC.

The chain couples TRBV6-2 or TRBV6-3 to TRBJ2-7, with 9 bases matching TRBD1. The germline V gene has CDR1 MNHEY and CDR2 SVGEGT. This CDR3 contains 12 residues. V dropped 8 bases and J dropped 6; count of bases not matched to a gene: 5. In DNA, the CDR3 is TGTGCCAGCCAGAAGGGACAGGGCGAGCAGTACTTC. Translated: CASQKGQGEQYF.

This chain joins TRBV12-3 or TRBV12-4 and TRBJ1-5, with 8 bases lining up with TRBD1. V gave up 8 bases and J gave up 6 bases; unmatched junction bases: 3. The CDR3 runs to 12 residues. This CDR3 is CASCDRGQPQHF. The DNA of the CDR3 is TGTGCCAGCTGTGACAGGGGTCAGCCCCAGCATTTT.

This clonotype was seen more than once but under ten times. V is TRBV7-8 and J is TRBJ2-1, with 12 bases that match TRBD2. Germline values: CDR1 SGHVS, CDR2 FQNEAQ. V lost 4 bases and J lost 6; bases outside the gene matches: 19. CDR3 length equals 20 residues. CDR3 sequence (DNA): TGTGCCAGCAGCTACCCTAGAGGGTTCCTAGCGGGAGGGTCCGGCAATGAGCAGTTCTTC. Translated, it gives CASSYPRGFLAGGSGNEQFF.

This clonotype was counted at least ten times. This sequence joins TRBV7-2 and TRBJ2-7; 8 positions match TRBD1. After removal of 4 bases from V and 4 bases from J, the junction contained 9 bases not matched to a gene. Germline V lookup: CDR1 SGHTA, CDR2 FQGNSA. This CDR3 region has 15 residues. For the CDR3, the DNA is TGTGCCAGCAGCTACTCCGGGACAGGAGGGTACGAGCAGTACTTC. Translation gives CASSYSGTGGYEQYF.

The CDR3 nucleotides read TGTGCCAGCAGCTTAGCAGCGGACAGGGTAAATGAGCAGTTCTTC. As protein: CASSLAADRVNEQFF. The chain recombines TRBV7-2 with TRBJ2-1; the match to TRBD1 covers 8 bases. The CDR3 loop spans 15 amino acids. Germline CDR1 and CDR2: SGHTA and FQGNSA. With 0 bases clipped from V and 7 bases from J, the junction kept 5 bases outside the gene matches. Using reference TRBV7-2 and TRBJ2-1 for the parts outside the CDR3, the full variable domain is GAGVSQSPSNKVTEKGKDVELRCDPISGHTALYWYRQSLGQGLEFLIYFQGNSAPDKSGLPSDRFSAERTGGSVSTLTIQRTQQEDSAVYLCASSLAADRVNEQFFGPGTRLTVL.

The V and J genes are TRBV9 and TRBJ2-1; D gene ambiguous. V was pared by 3 bases and J by 0 bases, with 13 bases between. The germline CDR1 and CDR2 sequences are SGDLS and YYNGEE. The CDR3 totals 16 residues. This CDR3 is CASSATSTPSYNEQFF. CDR3 DNA: TGTGCCAGCAGCGCTACTTCGACACCCTCCTACAATGAGCAGTTCTTC.

This clonotype showed up many times. The genes are TRBV7-2 and TRBJ1-5, with no clear D. Germline-derived CDR1 and CDR2 are SGHTA and FQGNSA. This CDR3 spans 13 amino acids. Between the trimmed V and J ends, which lost 5 bases and 1 base, there was a span of 6 bases. CDR3 in amino acids: CASSPESNQPQHF. The CDR3 nucleotides are TGTGCCAGCAGCCCCGAGAGCAATCAGCCCCAGCATTTT.

The chain carries TRBV12-3 or TRBV12-4 and TRBJ2-1; TRBD1 might be the D (6 bases). V dropped 5 bases and J dropped 13 bases, with 15 bases sitting between them. This CDR3 is 12 amino acids long. CDR3 loop: CASSLNRERQFF. Written as DNA, the CDR3 is TGTGCCAGCAGTCTTAACAGGGAACGACAGTTCTTC.

This clonotype appeared a few times. The V call is TRBV20-1, the J call TRBJ2-7; maybe TRBD1 (6 bases). Germline V gene data show CDR1 as DFQATT and CDR2 as SNEGSKA (reference sequence). The CDR3 loop spans 15 amino acids. Trimming cost V 0 bases and J 2 bases, with 14 bases left between them. CDR3 DNA: TGCAGTGCTAGAGAGGGGGCAGGGGCGACCTACGAGCAGTACTTC. This codes for CSAREGAGATYEQYF.